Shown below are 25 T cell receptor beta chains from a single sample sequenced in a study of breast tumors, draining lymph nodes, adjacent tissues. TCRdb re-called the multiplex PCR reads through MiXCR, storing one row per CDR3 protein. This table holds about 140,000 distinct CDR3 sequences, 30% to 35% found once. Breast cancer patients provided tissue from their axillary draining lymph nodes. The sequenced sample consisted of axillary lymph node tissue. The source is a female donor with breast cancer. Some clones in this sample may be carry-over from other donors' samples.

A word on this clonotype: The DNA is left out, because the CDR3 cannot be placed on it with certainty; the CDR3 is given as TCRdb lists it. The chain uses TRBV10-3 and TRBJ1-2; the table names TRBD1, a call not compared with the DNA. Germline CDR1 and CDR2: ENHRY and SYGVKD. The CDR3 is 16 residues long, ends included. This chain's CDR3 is CASSQPVDRTNYGCTF.

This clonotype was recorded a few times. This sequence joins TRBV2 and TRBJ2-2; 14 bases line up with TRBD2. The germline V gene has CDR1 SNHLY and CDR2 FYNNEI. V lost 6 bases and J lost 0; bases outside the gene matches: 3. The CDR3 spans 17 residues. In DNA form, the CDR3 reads TGTGCCAGCAGGTTGACTAGCGGGGGGGCGAACACCGGGGAGCTGTTTTTT. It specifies CASRLTSGGANTGELFF.

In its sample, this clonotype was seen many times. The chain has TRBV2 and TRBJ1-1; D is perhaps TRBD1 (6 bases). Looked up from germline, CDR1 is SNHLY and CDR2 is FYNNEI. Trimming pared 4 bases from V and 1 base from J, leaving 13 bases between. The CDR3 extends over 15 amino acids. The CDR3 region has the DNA TGTGCCAGCAGTGCTAATGGGGGCAAGAACACTGAAGCTTTCTTT. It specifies CASSANGGKNTEAFF. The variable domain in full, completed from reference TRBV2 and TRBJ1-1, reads EPEVTQTPSHQVTQMGQEVILRCVPISNHLYFYWYRQILGQKVEFLVSFYNNEISEKSEIFDDQFSVERPDGSNFTLKIRSTKLEDSAMYFCASSANGGKNTEAFFGQGTRLTVV.

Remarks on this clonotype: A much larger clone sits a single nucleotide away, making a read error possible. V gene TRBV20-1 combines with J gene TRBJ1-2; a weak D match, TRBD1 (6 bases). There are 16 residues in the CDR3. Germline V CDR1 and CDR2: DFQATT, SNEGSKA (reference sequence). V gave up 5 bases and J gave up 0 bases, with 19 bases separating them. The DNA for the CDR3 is TGCAGTGCTCGATCTTTGCGACAGGTCTCTAACTATGGCTACACCTTC. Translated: CSARSLRQVSNYGYTF.

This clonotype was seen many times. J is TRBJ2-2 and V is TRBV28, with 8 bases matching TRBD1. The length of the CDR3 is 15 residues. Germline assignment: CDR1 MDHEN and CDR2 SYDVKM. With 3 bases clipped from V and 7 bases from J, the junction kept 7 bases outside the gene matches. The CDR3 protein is CASSFSQGAVGELFF. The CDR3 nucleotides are TGTGCCAGCAGTTTTAGTCAGGGGGCCGTCGGGGAGCTGTTTTTT.

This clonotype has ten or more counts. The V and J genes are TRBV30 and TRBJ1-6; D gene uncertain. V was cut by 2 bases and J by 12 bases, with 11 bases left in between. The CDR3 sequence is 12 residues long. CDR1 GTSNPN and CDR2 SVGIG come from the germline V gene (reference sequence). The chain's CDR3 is CAWSIGRGPLHF. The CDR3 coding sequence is TGTGCCTGGAGTATTGGACGGGGACCCCTCCACTTT.

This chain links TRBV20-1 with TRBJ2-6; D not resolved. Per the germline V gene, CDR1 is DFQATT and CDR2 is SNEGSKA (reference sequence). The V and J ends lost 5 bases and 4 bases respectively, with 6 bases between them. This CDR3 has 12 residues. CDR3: CSADIGANVLTF. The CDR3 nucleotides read TGCAGTGCTGATATAGGGGCCAACGTCCTGACTTTC.

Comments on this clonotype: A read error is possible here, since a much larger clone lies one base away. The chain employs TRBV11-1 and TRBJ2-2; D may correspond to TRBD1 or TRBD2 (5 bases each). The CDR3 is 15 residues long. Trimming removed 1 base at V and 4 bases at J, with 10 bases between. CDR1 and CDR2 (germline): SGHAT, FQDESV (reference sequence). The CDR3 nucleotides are TGTGCCAGCAGCTTAGGAGGGACCGTCACCGGGGAGCTGTTTTTT. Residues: CASSLGGTVTGELFF.

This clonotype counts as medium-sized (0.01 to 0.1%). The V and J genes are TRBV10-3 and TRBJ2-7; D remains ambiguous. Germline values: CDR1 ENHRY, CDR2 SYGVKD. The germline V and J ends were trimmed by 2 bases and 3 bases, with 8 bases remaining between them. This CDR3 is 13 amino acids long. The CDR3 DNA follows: TGTGCCATCAGTGAGGGGCCCGGCTACGAGCAGTACGTC. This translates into CAISEGPGYEQYV.

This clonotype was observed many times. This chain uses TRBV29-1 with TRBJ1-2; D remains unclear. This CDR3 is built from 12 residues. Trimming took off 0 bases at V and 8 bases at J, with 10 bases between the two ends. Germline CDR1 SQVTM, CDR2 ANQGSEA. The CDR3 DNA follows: TGCAGCGTTGAAGACCGGGGAGGCGGCTACACCTTC. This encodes CSVEDRGGGYTF.

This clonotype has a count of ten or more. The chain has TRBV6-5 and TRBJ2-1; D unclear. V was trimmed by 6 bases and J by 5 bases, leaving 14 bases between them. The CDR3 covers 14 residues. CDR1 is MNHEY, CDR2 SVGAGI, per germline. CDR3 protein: CASSPFRPDNEQFF. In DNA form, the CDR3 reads TGTGCCAGCAGCCCCTTTCGTCCCGACAATGAGCAGTTCTTC.

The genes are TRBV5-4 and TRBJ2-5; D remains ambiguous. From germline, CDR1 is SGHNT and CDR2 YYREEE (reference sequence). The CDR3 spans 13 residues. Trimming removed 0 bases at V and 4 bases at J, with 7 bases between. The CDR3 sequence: CASSLGGPETQYF. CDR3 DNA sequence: TGTGCCAGCAGCTTGGGTGGACCAGAGACCCAGTACTTC.

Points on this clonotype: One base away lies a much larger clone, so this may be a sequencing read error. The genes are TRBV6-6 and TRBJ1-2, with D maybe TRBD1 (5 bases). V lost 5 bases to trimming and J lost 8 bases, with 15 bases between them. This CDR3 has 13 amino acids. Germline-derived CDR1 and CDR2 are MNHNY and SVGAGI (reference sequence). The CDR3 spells CASSQNIRDGYTF. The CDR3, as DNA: TGTGCCAGCAGTCAAAATATCAGGGACGGCTACACCTTC.

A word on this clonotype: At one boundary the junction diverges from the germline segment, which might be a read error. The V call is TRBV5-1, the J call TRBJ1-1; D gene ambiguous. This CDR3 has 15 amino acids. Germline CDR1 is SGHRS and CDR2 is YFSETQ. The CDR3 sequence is CASSPFGSEGTEAFF. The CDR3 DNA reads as TGCGCCAGCAGTCCCTTTGGATCCGAAGGCACTGAGGCTTTCTTT. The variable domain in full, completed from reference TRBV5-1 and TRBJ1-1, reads KAGVTQTPRYLIKTRGQQVTLSCSPISGHRSVSWYQQTPGQGLQFLFEYFSETQRNKGNFPGRFSGRQFSNSRSEMNVSTLELGDSALYLCASSPFGSEGTEAFFGQGTRLTVV.

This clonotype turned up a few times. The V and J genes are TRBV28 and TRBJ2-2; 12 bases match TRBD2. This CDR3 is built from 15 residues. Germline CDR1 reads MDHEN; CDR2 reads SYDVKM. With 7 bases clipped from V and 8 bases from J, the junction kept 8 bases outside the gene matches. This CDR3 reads CASTSSGGAYGELFF. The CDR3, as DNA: TGTGCCAGCACCTCTAGCGGGGGGGCCTATGGGGAGCTGTTTTTT.

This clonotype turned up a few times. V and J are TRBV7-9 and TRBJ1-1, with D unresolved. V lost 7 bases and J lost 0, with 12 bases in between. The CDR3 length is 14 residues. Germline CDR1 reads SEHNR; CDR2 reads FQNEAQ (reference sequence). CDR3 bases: TGTGCCAGCACCACGGACGGTCTGAACACTGAAGCTTTCTTT. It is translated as CASTTDGLNTEAFF.

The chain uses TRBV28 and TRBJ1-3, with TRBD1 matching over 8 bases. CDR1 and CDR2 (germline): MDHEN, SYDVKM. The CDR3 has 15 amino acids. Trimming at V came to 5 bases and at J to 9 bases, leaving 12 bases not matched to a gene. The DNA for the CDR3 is TGTGCCAGCAGTGAGCAACCGGGACAGGAAAGCACCATATATTTT. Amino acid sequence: CASSEQPGQESTIYF. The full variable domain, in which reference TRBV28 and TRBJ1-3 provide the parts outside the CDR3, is DVKVTQSSRYLVKRTGEKVFLECVQDMDHENMFWYRQDPGLGLRLIYFSYDVKMKEKGDIPEGYSVSREKKERFSLILESASTNQTSMYLCASSEQPGQESTIYFGEGSWLTVV.

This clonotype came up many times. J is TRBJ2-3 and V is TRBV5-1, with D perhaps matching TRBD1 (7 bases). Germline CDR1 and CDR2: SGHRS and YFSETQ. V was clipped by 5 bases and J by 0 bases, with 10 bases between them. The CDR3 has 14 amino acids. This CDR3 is CASRQGTSTDTQYF. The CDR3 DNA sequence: TGCGCCAGCAGACAGGGGACTAGCACAGATACGCAGTATTTT.

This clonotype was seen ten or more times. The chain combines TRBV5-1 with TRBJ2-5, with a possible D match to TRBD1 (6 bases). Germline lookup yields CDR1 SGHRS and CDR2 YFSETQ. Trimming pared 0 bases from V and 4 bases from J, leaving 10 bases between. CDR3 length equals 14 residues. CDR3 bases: TGCGCCAGCAGCTTGGGGGCAGGGGTAGAGACCCAGTACTTC. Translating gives CASSLGAGVETQYF.

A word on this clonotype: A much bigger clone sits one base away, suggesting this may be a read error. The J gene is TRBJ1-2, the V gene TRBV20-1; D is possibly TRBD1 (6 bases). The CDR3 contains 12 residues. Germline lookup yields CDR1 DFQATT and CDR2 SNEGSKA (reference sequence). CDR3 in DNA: TGCAGTGCTAGAGACAGGGGCTATGGCTCCACCTTC. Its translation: CSARDRGYGSTF.

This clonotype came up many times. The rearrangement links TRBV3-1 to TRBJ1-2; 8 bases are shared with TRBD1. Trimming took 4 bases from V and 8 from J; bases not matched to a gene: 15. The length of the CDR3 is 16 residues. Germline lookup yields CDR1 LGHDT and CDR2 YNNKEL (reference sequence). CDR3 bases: TGTGCCAGCAGCCTTAGACCGGACAGGGCTTTTGCGGGCTACACCTTC. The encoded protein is CASSLRPDRAFAGYTF.

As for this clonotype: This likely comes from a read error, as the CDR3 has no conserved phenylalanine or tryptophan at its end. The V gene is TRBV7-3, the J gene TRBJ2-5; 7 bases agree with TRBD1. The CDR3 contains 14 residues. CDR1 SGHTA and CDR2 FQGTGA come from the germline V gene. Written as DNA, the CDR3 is TGTGCCAGCGGCTTAAAAGGGGGCGTAGAGACCCAGTACCTC. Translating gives CASGLKGGVETQYL.

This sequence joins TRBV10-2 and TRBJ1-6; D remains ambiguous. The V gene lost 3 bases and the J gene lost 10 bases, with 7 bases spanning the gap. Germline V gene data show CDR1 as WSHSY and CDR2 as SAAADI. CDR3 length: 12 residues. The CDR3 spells CASSEVGSPLHF. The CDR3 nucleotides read TGCGCCAGCAGTGAAGTTGGCTCACCCCTCCACTTT.

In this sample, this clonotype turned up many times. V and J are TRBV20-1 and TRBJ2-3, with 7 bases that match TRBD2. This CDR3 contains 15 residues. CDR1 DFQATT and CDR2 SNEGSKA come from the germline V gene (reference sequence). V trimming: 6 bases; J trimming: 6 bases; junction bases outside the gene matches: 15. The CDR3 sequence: CSASLSGASQDTQYF. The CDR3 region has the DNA TGCAGTGCCAGCCTCAGCGGGGCCTCGCAGGATACGCAGTATTTT.

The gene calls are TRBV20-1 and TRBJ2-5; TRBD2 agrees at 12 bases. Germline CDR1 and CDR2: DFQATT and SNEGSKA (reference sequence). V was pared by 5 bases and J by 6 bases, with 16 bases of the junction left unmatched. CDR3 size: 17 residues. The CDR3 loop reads CSAETGLASGGAKTQYF. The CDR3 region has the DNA TGCAGTGCTGAGACGGGGTTGGCTAGCGGGGGGGCGAAGACCCAGTACTTC.